This TCR beta chain was observed in a study of CD8 T cells in Susac syndrome. Healthy donors matched for age and sex were used as controls. The CDR3 has 16 amino acids. Deletions cut 0 bases from V and 4 bases from J, with 13 bases between. Germline V gene data show CDR1 as LGHDT and CDR2 as YNNKEL (reference sequence). Roughly 0.5 to 1 ug RNA was reverse transcribed with random hexamers. TCRdb re-called the immunoSEQ multiplex PCR reads through MiXCR, storing one row per CDR3 protein. The repertoire holds approximately 26,000 distinct CDR3 sequences, roughly 92% seen once, with 0.27% in the top ten. The chain has TRBV3-1 and TRBJ2-1; D is uncertain. Material for sequencing was CD8+ T cells from PBMCs. The sequence was obtained from a human donor in good health. The CDR3 DNA is TGTGCCAGCAGCCAAGATTTGGCTCCTCGGTACAATGAGCAGTTCTTC. It translates to CASSQDLAPRYNEQFF.